The rows below give T cell receptor beta chains drawn from one sample of a study of cytomegalovirus exposure and HLA in healthy donors. Sequencing was performed with immunoSEQ multiplex PCR; in TCRdb, only in-frame clones are kept and a portion is missing. There are about 120,000 clones in the sample; approximately 74% occur only once, and 4% lies in the top ten. Sequenced input: PBMCs. The source is a man aged 35-49 years in good health and CMV-seropositive. Each CDR3 is given with its conserved first and last residue. The order of the fields is CDR3 DNA, CDR3 protein, J gene, clone size, V gene, D gene. D genes are given only for firm matches. A row's size may be missing; if present it is once, few, many or a size class.

cdr3_nt: TGTGCCAGCAGCCACACCGACAGGGACACCGGGGAGCTGTTTTTT
cdr3_aa: CASSHTDRDTGELFF
j_call: TRBJ2-2
clone_size: once
v_call: TRBV11-2
d_call: TRBD1

cdr3_nt: TGTGCCAGCAGTTCGGGGGGCGGCAGCACAGATACGCAGTATTTT
cdr3_aa: CASSSGGGSTDTQYF
j_call: TRBJ2-3
clone_size: .
v_call: TRBV7-2
d_call: .

cdr3_nt: TGTGCCAGCAGCGCACTCTACGAGCAGTACTTC
cdr3_aa: CASSALYEQYF
j_call: TRBJ2-7
clone_size: .
v_call: TRBV14
d_call: .

cdr3_nt: TGTGCCAGCAGGTCTCAGGCGGGAGATACGCAGTATTTT
cdr3_aa: CASRSQAGDTQYF
j_call: TRBJ2-3
clone_size: .
v_call: TRBV28
d_call: .

cdr3_nt: TGTGCCAGCAGCGTAGGGGGCGGAGCGGGATTAAACGGTGAGCAGTTCTTC
cdr3_aa: CASSVGGGAGLNGEQFF
j_call: TRBJ2-1
clone_size: .
v_call: TRBV9
d_call: TRBD2

cdr3_nt: TGTGCCAGTAGTATAGATCAGGGCGGCTATGGCTACACCTTC
cdr3_aa: CASSIDQGGYGYTF
j_call: TRBJ1-2
clone_size: few
v_call: TRBV19
d_call: .

cdr3_nt: TGTGCCTCCGCCAAGGGGGGGCAAAACTACGAGCAGTACTTC
cdr3_aa: CASAKGGQNYEQYF
j_call: TRBJ2-7
clone_size: few
v_call: TRBV27
d_call: .

cdr3_nt: TGTGCCAGCTCACGCGGGACTAGCGGGAGGAACTACGAGCAGTACTTC
cdr3_aa: CASSRGTSGRNYEQYF
j_call: TRBJ2-7
clone_size: .
v_call: TRBV18
d_call: TRBD2

cdr3_nt: TGCAGCGTTGTGGGAGGGCGGGACTACGAGCAGTACTTC
cdr3_aa: CSVVGGRDYEQYF
j_call: TRBJ2-7
clone_size: .
v_call: TRBV29-1
d_call: TRBD2

cdr3_nt: TGCGCCAGCAGCTTGGAGGGACTAGCGGGGGCCTACGAGCAGTACTTC
cdr3_aa: CASSLEGLAGAYEQYF
j_call: TRBJ2-7
clone_size: .
v_call: TRBV5-1
d_call: TRBD2

cdr3_nt: TGTGCCACCAGCAAACCAACGGGGAGAGAGACCCAGTACTTC
cdr3_aa: CATSKPTGRETQYF
j_call: TRBJ2-5
clone_size: few
v_call: TRBV15
d_call: .